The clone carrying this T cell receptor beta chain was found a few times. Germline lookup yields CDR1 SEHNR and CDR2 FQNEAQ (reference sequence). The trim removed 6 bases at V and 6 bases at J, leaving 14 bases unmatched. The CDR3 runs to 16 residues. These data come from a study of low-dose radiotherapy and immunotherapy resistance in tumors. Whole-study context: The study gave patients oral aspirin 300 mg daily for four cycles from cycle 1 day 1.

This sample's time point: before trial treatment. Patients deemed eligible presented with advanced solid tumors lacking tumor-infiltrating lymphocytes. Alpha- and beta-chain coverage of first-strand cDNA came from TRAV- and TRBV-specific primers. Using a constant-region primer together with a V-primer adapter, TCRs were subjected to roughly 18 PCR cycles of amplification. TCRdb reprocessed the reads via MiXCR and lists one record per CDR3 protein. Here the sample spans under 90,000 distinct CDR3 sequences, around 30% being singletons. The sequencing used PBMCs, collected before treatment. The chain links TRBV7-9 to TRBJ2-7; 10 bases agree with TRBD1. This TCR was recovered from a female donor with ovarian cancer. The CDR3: CASSRKPGTGDGEQYF. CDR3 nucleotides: TGTGCCAGCAGTCGAAAACCCGGGACAGGGGATGGCGAGCAGTACTTC.